This TCR beta chain appears in the sequencing data of a study of lung T cells in sarcoidosis with Löfgren's syndrome. V was pared by 3 bases and J by 0 bases, with 13 bases between. Germline loops: CDR1 DFQATT, CDR2 SNEGSKA (reference sequence). This CDR3 spans 15 amino acids. This clonotype was picked up a small number of times. With a much larger clone just one base away, this may be a read error. TCRdb reprocessed the reads via MiXCR and lists one record per CDR3 protein. The sample shows 15,000 to 25,000 distinct CDR3 sequences, around 20% of them seen only once. The source is a human donor with sarcoidosis (Löfgren's syndrome or another form), or a control subject (not recorded which). The genes are TRBV20-1 and TRBJ2-3; a weak D match, TRBD2 (6 bases). The sequenced sample was CD4+ T cells from bronchoalveolar lavage. The CDR3 DNA sequence: TGCAGTGCTAGTCGACTAGGGAGAAGCACAGATACGCAGTATTTT. Amino acid sequence: CSASRLGRSTDTQYF.